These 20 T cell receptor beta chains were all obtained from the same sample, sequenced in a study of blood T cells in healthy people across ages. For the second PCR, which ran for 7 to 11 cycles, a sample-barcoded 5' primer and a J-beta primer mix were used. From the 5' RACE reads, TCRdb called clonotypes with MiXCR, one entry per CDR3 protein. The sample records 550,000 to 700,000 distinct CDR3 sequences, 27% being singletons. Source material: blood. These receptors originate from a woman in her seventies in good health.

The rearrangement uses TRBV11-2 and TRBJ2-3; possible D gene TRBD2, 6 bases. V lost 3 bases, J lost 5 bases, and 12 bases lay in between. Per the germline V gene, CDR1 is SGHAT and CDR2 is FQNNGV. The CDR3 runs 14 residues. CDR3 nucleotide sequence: TGTGCCAGCAGCTTGGGCGGGGCCCTAGATACGCAGTATTTT. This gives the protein CASSLGGALDTQYF.

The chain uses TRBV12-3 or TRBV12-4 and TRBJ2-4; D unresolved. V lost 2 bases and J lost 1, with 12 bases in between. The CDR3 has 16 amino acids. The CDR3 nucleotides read TGTGCCAGCAGTTTAACGCAGAATATGGCCAAAAACATTCAGTACTTC. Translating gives CASSLTQNMAKNIQYF.

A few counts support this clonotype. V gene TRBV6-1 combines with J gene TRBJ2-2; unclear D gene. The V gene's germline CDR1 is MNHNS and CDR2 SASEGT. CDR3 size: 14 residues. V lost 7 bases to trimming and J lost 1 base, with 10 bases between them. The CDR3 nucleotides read TGTGCCAGCATCCAAAACAGGAACACCGGGGAGCTGTTTTTT. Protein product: CASIQNRNTGELFF.

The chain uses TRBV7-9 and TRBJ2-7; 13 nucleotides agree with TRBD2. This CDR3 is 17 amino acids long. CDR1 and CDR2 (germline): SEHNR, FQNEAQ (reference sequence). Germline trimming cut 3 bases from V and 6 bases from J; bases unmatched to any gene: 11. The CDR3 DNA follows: TGTGCCAGCAGCTTCGTACCATCGGGACTAGCGGGACTCGAGCAGTACTTC. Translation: CASSFVPSGLAGLEQYF. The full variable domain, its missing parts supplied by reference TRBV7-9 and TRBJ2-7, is DTGVSQNPRHKITKRGQNVTFRCDPISEHNRLYWYRQTLGQGPEFLTYFQNEAQLEKSRLLSDRFSAERPKGSFSTLEIQRTEQGDSAMYLCASSFVPSGLAGLEQYFGPGTRLTVT.

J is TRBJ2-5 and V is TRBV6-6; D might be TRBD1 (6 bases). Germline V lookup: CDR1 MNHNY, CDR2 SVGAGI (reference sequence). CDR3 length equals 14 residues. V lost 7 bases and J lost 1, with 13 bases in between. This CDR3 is CASKLTGSQETQYF. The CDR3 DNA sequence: TGTGCCAGCAAACTGACAGGTTCCCAAGAGACCCAGTACTTC.

CDR3 residues: CASSYRTSGAPREQYF. The CDR3 DNA reads as TGTGCCAGCAGTTATCGGACTAGCGGGGCCCCGCGGGAGCAGTACTTC. This chain links TRBV6-6 with TRBJ2-5; 12 positions match TRBD2. This CDR3 is 16 amino acids long. Germline V CDR1 and CDR2: MNHNY, SVGAGI (reference sequence). The ends lost 3 bases at V and 11 bases at J; junction bases unmatched: 13.

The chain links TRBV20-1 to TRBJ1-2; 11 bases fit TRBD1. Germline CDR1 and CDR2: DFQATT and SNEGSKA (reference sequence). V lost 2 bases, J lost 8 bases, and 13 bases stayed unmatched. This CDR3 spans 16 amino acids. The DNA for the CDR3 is TGCAGTGCTAGACCCCCAGGACAGGGGGCGCCGGGGGGCTACACCTTC. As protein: CSARPPGQGAPGGYTF.

CDR3 nucleotides: TGTGCCAGCTCACCAGGACAGGGCATATGGGGCGAGCAGTACTTC. Protein product: CASSPGQGIWGEQYF. The rearrangement links TRBV18 to TRBJ2-7; 8 nucleotides agree with TRBD1. Germline loops: CDR1 KGHSH, CDR2 LQKENI. The V gene end was trimmed by 2 bases and the J gene end by 6 bases; junction bases not matched to a gene: 9. The CDR3 runs to 15 residues.

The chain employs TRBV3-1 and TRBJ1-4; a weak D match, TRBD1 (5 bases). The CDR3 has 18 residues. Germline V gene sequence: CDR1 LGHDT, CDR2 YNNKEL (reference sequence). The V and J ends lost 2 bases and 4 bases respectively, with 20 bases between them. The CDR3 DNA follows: TGTGCCAGCAGCCAAACACCCCAGACAGCACTAGTTAATGAAAAACTGTTTTTT. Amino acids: CASSQTPQTALVNEKLFF.

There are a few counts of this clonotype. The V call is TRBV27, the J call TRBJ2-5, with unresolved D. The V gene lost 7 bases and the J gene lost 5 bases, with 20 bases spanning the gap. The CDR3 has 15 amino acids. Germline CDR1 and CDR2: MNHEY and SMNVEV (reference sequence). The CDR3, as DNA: TGTGCCAGCATGGAATTGACCGCGGAAAGGGAGACCCAGTACTTC. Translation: CASMELTAERETQYF.

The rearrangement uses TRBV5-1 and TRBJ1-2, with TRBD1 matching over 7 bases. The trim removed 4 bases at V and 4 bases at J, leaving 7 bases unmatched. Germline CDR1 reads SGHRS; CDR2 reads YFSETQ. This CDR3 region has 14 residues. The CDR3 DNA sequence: TGCGCCAGCAGCCTGGAAAGGGACAGCTATGGCTACACCTTC. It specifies CASSLERDSYGYTF. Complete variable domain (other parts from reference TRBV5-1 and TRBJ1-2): KAGVTQTPRYLIKTRGQQVTLSCSPISGHRSVSWYQQTPGQGLQFLFEYFSETQRNKGNFPGRFSGRQFSNSRSEMNVSTLELGDSALYLCASSLERDSYGYTFGSGTRLTVV.

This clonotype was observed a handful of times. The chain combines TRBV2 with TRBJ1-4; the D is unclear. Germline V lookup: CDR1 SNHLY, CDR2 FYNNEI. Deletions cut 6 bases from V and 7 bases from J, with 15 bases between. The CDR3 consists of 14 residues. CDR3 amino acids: CASSGGGLGEKLFF. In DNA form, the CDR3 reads TGTGCCAGCAGCGGCGGAGGTCTTGGTGAAAAACTGTTTTTT. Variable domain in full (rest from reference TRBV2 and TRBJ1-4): EPEVTQTPSHQVTQMGQEVILRCVPISNHLYFYWYRQILGQKVEFLVSFYNNEISEKSEIFDDQFSVERPDGSNFTLKIRSTKLEDSAMYFCASSGGGLGEKLFFGSGTQLSVL.

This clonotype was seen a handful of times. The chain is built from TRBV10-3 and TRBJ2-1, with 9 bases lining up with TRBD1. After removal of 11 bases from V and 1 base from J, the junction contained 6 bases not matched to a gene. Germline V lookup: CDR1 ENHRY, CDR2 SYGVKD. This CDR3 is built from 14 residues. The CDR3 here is CASRTGESYNEQFF. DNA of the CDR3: TGTGCCTCCCGGACAGGGGAATCCTACAATGAGCAGTTCTTC.

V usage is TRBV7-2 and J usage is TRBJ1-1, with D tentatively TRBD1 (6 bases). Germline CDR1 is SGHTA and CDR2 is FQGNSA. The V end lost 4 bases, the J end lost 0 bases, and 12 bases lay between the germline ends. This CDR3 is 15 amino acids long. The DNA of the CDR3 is TGTGCCAGCAGCTACCTCGGGGGGCTGAACACTGAAGCTTTCTTT. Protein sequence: CASSYLGGLNTEAFF.

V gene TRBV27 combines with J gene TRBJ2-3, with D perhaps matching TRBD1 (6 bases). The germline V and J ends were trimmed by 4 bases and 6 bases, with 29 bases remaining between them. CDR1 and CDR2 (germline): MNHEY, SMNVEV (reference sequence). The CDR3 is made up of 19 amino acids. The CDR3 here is CASSSRPQGFGTPRDTQYF. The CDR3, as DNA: TGTGCCAGCAGTTCACGTCCACAGGGATTCGGGACCCCCCGTGATACGCAGTATTTT.

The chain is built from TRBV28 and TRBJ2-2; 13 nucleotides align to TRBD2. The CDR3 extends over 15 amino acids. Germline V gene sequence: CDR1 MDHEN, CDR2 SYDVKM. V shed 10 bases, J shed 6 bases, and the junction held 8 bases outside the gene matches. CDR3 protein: CAIRTSGSVAGELFF. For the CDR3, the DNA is TGTGCCATCCGGACTAGCGGGAGTGTGGCCGGGGAGCTGTTTTTT.

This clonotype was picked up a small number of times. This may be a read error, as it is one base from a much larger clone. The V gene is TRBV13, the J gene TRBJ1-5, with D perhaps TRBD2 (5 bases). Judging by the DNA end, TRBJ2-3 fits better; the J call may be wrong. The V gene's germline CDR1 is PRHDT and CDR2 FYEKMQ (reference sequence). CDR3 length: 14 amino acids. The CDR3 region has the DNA TGTGCCAGCAGCTTAGGTTCGGGAAAACAGCCCCAGTATTTT. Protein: CASSLGSGKQPQYF.

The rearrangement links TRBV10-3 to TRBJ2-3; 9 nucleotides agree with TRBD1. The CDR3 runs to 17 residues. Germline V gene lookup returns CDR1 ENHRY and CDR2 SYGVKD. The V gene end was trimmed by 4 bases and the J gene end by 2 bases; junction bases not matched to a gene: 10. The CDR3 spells CAISGYGRQGDTDTQYF. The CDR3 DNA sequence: TGTGCCATCAGTGGATACGGGCGACAGGGGGACACAGATACGCAGTATTTT.

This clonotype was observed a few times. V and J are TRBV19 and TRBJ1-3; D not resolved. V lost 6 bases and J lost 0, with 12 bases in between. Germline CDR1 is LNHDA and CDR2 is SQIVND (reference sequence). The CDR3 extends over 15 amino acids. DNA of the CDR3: TGTGCCAGTAGCCACGGACTTAGCTCTGGAAACACCATATATTTT. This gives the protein CASSHGLSSGNTIYF.

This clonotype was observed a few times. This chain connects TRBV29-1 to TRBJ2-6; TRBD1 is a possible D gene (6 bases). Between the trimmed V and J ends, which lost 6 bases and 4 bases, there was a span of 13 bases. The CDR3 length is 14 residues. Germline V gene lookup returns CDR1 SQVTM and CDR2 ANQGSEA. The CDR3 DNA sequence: TGCAGCGTGGACAGCCCGGGGGGGGCCAACGTCCTGACTTTC. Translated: CSVDSPGGANVLTF.